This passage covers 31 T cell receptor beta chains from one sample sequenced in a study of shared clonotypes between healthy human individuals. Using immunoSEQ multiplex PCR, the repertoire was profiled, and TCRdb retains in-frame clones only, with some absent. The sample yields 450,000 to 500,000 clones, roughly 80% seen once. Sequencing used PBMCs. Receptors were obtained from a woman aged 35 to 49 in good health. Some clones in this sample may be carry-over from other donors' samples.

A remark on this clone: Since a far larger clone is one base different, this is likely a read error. The chain's CDR3 is CASRRYRGLIYGYTF. DNA of the CDR3: TGTGCCAGCAGGCGGTACAGGGGGCTCATCTATGGCTACACCTTC. This chain joins TRBV2 and TRBJ1-2; 9 bases align to TRBD1. Germline CDR1 and CDR2: SNHLY and FYNNEI. Trimming cost V 6 bases and J 4 bases; bases outside gene matches: 9. The CDR3 spans 15 residues. Based on the CDR3 plus reference TRBV2 and TRBJ1-2, the full variable domain is EPEVTQTPSHQVTQMGQEVILRCVPISNHLYFYWYRQILGQKVEFLVSFYNNEISEKSEIFDDQFSVERPDGSNFTLKIRSTKLEDSAMYFCASRRYRGLIYGYTFGSGTRLTVV.

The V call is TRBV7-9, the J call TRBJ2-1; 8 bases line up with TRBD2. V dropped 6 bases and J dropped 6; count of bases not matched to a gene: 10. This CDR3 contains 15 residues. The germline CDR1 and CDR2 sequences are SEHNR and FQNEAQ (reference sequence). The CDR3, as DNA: TGTGCCAGCAGTAGGACCGGGACTAGTGGCAATGAGCAGTTCTTC. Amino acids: CASSRTGTSGNEQFF.

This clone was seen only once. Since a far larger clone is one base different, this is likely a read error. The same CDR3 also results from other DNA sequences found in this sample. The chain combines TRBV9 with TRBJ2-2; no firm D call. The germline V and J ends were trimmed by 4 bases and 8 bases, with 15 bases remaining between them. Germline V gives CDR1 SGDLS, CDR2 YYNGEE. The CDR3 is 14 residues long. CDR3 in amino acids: CASSPSTDTGELFF. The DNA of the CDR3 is TGTGCCAGCAGCCCTAGTACAGATACTGGGGAGCTGTTTTTT.

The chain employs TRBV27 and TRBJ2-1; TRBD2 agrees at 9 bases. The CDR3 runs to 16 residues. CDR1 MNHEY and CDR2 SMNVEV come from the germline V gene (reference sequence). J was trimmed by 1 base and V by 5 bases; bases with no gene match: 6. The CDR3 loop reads CASSEPSGASYNEQFF. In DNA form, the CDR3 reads TGTGCCAGCAGTGAGCCTAGCGGGGCTTCCTACAATGAGCAGTTCTTC.

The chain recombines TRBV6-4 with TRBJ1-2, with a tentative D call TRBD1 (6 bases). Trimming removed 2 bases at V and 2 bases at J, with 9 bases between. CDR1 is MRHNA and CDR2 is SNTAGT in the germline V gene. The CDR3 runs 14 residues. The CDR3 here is CASSDPGQNYGYTF. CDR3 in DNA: TGTGCCAGCAGTGACCCCGGACAGAACTATGGCTACACCTTC.

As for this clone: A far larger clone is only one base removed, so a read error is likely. CDR3 in amino acids: CASSWAFPCNTEAFF. As DNA, the CDR3 is TGTGCCAGCAGCTGGGCCTTCCCGTGCAACACTGAAGCTTTCTTT. This rearrangement joins TRBV5-6 to TRBJ1-1; D unresolved. Trimming cost V 3 bases and J 2 bases, with 14 bases left between them. From germline, CDR1 is SGHDT and CDR2 YYEEEE. This CDR3 spans 15 amino acids.

DNA for the CDR3: TGTGCCAGCAGCTCCAGCGGGCCGGGCTACGAGCAGTACTTC. Its protein is CASSSSGPGYEQYF. The V call is TRBV7-9, the J call TRBJ2-7; tentative D call: TRBD2 (6 bases). The germline V gene encodes CDR1 SEHNR and CDR2 FQNEAQ (reference sequence). This CDR3 region has 14 residues. Trimming took 4 bases from V and 3 from J, leaving 13 bases between them.

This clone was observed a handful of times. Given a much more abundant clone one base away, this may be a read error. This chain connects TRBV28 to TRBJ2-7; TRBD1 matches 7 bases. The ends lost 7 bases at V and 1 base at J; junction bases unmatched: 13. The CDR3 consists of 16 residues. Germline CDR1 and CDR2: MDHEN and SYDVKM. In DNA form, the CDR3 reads TGTGCCAGCACCCCGGTGGACGGGACAGATTCCTACGAGCAGTACTTC. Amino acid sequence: CASTPVDGTDSYEQYF. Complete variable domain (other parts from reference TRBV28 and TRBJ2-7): DVKVTQSSRYLVKRTGEKVFLECVQDMDHENMFWYRQDPGLGLRLIYFSYDVKMKEKGDIPEGYSVSREKKERFSLILESASTNQTSMYLCASTPVDGTDSYEQYFGPGTRLTVT.

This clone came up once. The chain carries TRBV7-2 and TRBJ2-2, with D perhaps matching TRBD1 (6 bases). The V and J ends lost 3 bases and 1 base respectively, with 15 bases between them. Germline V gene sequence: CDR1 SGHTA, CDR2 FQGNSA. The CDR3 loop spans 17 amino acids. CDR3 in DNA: TGTGCCAGCAGCTTGTTGCTGACAGGAATGAACACCGGGGAGCTGTTTTTT. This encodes CASSLLLTGMNTGELFF.

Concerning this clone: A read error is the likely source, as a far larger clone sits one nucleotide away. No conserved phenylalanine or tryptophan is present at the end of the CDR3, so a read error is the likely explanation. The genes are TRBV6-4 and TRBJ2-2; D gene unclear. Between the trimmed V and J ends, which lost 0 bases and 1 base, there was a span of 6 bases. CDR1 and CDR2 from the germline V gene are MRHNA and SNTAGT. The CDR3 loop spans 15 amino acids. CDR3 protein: CASSDSGENTGELFL. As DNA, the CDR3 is TGTGCCAGCAGTGACTCTGGGGAGAACACCGGGGAGCTGTTTCTT.

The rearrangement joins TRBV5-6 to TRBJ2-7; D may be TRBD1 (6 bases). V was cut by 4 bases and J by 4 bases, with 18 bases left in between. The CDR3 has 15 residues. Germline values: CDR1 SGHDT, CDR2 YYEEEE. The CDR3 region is CASSLLGAEMYEQYF. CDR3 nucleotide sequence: TGTGCCAGCAGCCTTCTGGGGGCTGAAATGTACGAGCAGTACTTC.

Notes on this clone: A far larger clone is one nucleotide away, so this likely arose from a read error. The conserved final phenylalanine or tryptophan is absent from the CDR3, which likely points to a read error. The CDR3 loop reads CASTPGRYTEAFS. The CDR3 region has the DNA TGTGCCAGCACCCCTGGACGGTACACTGAAGCTTTCTCT. This sequence joins TRBV5-8 and TRBJ1-1; D uncertain. Germline CDR1 reads SGHTS; CDR2 reads YDEGEE. This CDR3 contains 13 residues. The V and J ends lost 6 bases and 3 bases respectively, with 12 bases between them.

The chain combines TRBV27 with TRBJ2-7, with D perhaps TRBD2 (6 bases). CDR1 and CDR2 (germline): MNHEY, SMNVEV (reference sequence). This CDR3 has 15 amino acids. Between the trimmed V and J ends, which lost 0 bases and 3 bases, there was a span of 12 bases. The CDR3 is CASSLSSGTFYEQYF. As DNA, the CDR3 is TGTGCCAGCAGTTTATCCTCCGGGACTTTCTACGAGCAGTACTTC.

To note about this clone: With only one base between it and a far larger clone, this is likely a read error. The CDR3: CSVGTGRGIETRYF. CDR3 bases: TGCAGCGTTGGCACGGGGCGGGGAATAGAGACCCGGTACTTC. J is TRBJ2-5 and V is TRBV29-1, with a weak D call TRBD2 (6 bases). The CDR3 is 14 amino acids. Germline V gene lookup returns CDR1 SQVTM and CDR2 ANQGSEA.

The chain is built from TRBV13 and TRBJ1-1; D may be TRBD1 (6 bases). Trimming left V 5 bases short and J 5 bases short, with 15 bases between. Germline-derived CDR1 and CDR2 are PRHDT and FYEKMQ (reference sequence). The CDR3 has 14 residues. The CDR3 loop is CASSGTGRGTEAFF. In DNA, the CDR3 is TGTGCCAGCAGCGGAACAGGGCGAGGTACTGAAGCTTTCTTT.

For the CDR3, the DNA is TGTGCCAGCAGCAGGTCCCCGGAGGGCTGGGTGAATGAGCAGTTCTTC. It yields the protein CASSRSPEGWVNEQFF. The V gene is TRBV5-4, the J gene TRBJ2-1, with D maybe TRBD2 (6 bases). The CDR3 sequence is 16 residues long. Trimming removed 4 bases from V and 7 bases from J, with 21 bases in between. Germline-derived CDR1 and CDR2 are SGHNT and YYREEE (reference sequence).

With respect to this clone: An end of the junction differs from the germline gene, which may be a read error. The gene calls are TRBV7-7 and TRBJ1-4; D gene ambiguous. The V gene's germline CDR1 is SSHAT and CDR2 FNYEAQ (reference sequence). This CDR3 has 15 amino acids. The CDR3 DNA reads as TGTGCTAGCAGCTTAGGTTTTTGGACTAATGAAAAACTGTTTTTT. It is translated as CASSLGFWTNEKLFF.

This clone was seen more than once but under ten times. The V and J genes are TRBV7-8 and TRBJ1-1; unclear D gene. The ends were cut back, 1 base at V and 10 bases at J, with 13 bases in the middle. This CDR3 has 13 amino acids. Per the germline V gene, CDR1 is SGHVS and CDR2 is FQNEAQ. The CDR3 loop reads CASSLDAEFGAFF. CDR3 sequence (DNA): TGTGCCAGCAGCTTAGACGCGGAGTTCGGAGCTTTCTTT.

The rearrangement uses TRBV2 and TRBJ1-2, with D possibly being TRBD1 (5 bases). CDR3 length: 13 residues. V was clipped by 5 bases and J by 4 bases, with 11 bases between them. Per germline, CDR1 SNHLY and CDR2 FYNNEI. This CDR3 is CASSPVRGYGYTF. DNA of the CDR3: TGTGCCAGCAGTCCAGTAAGGGGCTATGGCTACACCTTC.

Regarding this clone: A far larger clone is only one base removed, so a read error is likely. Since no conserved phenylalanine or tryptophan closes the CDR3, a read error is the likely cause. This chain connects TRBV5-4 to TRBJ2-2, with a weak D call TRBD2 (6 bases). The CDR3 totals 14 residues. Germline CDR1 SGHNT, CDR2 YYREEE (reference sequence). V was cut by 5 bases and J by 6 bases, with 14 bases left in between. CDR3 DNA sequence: TGTGCCAGCAGGATTGGGGGAGGCGCCGGGGAGCTGTTTTCT. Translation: CASRIGGGAGELFS.

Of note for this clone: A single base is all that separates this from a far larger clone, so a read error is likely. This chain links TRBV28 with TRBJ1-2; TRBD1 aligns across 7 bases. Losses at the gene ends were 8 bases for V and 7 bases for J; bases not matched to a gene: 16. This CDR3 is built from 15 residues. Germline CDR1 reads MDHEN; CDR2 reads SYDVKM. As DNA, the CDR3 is TGTGCCAGCCGAGGAGCCTGGACAGGACTTGGTGGCTACACCTTC. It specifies CASRGAWTGLGGYTF.

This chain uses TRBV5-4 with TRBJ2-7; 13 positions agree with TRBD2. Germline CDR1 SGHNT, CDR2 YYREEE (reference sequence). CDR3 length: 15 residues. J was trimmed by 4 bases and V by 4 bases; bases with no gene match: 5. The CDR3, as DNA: TGTGCCAGCAGCGGCGGGACTAGCGGGACGTACGAGCAGTACTTC. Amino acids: CASSGGTSGTYEQYF.

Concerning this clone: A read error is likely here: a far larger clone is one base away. This CDR3 is CASSSQAVTGANVLTF. DNA for the CDR3: TGTGCCAGTAGTTCCCAGGCCGTTACTGGGGCCAACGTCCTGACTTTC. This chain joins TRBV19 and TRBJ2-6; D not resolved. The CDR3 totals 16 residues. Germline-derived CDR1 and CDR2 are LNHDA and SQIVND (reference sequence). V lost 5 bases, J lost 2 bases, and 13 bases lay in between.

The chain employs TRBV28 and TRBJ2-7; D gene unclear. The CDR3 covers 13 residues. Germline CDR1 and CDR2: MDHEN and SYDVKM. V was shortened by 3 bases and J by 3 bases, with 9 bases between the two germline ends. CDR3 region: CASSFLPHYEQYF. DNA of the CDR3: TGTGCCAGCAGTTTCCTCCCCCACTACGAGCAGTACTTC.

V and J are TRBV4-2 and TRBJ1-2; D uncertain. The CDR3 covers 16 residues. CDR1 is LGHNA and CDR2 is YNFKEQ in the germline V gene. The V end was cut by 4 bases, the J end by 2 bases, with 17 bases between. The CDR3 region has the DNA TGTGCCAGCAGCCCCCGCATGGGGTCAGGAAACTATGGCTACACCTTC. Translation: CASSPRMGSGNYGYTF.

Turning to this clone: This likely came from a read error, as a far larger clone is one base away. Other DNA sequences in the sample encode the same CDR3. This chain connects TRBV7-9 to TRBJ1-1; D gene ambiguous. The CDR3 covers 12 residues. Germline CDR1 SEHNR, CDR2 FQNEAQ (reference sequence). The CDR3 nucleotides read TGTGCCAGCAGCTCTGTCGACACTGAAGCCTTCTTT. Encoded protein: CASSSVDTEAFF.

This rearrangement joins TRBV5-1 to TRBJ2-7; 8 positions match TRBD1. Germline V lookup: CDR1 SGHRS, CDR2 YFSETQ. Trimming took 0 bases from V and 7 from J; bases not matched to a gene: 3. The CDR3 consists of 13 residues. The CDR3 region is CASSLGQGTEQYF. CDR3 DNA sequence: TGCGCCAGCAGCTTGGGACAGGGGACTGAGCAGTACTTC.

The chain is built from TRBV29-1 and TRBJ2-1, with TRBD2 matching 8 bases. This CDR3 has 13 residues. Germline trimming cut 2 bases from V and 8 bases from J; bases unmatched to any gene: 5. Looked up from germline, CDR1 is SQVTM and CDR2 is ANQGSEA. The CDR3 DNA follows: TGCAGCGTTGAAACGGGACTAGGCCATGAGCAGTTCTTC. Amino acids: CSVETGLGHEQFF.

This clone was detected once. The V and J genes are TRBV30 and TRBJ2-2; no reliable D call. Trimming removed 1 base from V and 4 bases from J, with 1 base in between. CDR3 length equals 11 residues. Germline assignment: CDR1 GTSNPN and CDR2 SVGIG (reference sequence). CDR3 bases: TGTGCCTGGAGTGGCACCGGGGAGCTGTTTTTT. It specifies CAWSGTGELFF.

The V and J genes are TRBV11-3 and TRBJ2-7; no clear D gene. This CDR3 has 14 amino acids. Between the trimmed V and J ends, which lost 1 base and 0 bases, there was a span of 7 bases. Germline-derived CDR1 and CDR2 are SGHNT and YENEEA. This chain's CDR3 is CASSLVGNSYEQYF. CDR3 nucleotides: TGTGCCAGCAGCTTAGTGGGCAACTCCTACGAGCAGTACTTC.

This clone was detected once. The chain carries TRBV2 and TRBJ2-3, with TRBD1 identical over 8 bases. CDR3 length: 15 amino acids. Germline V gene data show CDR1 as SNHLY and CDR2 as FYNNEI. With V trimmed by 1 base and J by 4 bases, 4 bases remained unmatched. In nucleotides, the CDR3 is TGTGCCAGCAGTGAAGTCGGACAGGGCGCAGATACGCAGTATTTT. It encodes CASSEVGQGADTQYF.